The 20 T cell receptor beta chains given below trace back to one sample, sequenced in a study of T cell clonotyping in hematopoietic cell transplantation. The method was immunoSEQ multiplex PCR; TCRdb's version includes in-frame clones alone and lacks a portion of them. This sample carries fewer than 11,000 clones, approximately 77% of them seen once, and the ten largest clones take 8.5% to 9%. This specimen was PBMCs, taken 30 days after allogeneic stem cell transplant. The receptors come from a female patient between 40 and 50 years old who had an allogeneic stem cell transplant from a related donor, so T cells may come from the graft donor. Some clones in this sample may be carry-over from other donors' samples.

The CDR3 loop reads CAWSVGTLPANEQFF. DNA for the CDR3: TGTGCCTGGAGTGTCGGGACTTTACCCGCTAATGAGCAGTTCTTC. This sequence joins TRBV30 and TRBJ2-1; possibly TRBD2 for D (6 bases). CDR3 size: 15 residues. V lost 0 bases to trimming and J lost 7 bases, with 16 bases between them. Germline CDR1 GTSNPN, CDR2 SVGIG (reference sequence).

The CDR3 nucleotides read TGTGCCAGTAGTGCCGGGACTAGCGTGGTGATTGGCACAGATACGCAGTATTTT. Protein: CASSAGTSVVIGTDTQYF. This chain links TRBV19 with TRBJ2-3, with 10 bases matching TRBD2. Germline V gene sequence: CDR1 LNHDA, CDR2 SQIVND (reference sequence). V shed 5 bases, J shed 1 base, and the junction held 12 bases outside the gene matches. The CDR3 spans 18 residues.

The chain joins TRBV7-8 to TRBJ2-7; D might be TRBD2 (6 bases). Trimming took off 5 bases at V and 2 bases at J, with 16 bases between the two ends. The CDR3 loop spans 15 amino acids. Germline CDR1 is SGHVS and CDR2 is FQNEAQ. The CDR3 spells CASSPSSGFTYEQYF. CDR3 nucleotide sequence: TGTGCCAGCAGCCCCTCCAGCGGGTTCACCTACGAGCAGTACTTC.

DNA for the CDR3: TGCGCCAGCAGCCGAACAGGACAGAGCTACGAGCAGTACTTC. This sequence encodes CASSRTGQSYEQYF. V usage is TRBV5-1 and J usage is TRBJ2-7; TRBD1 might be the D (6 bases). CDR3 length: 14 residues. The V end was cut by 4 bases, the J end by 3 bases, with 14 bases between. CDR1 SGHRS and CDR2 YFSETQ come from the germline V gene.

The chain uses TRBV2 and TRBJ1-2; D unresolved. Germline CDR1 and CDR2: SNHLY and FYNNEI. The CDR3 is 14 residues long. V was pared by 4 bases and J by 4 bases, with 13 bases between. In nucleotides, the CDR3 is TGTGCCAGCAGTGTTATAGGACTGACCTATGGCTACACCTTC. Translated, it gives CASSVIGLTYGYTF.

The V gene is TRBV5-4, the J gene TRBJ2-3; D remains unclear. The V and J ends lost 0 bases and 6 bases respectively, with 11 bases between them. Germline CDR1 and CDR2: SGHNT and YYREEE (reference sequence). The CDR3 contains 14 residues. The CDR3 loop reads CASSLGPHGDTQYF. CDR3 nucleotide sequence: TGTGCCAGCAGCTTGGGACCCCACGGGGATACGCAGTATTTT. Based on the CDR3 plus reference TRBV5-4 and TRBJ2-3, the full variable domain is ETGVTQSPTHLIKTRGQQVTLRCSSQSGHNTVSWYQQALGQGPQFIFQYYREEENGRGNFPPRFSGLQFPNYSSELNVNALELDDSALYLCASSLGPHGDTQYFGPGTRLTVL.

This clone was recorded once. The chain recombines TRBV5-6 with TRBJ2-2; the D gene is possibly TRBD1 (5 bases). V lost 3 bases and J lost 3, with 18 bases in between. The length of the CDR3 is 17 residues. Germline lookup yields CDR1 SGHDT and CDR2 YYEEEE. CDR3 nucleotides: TGTGCCAGCAGCTCCTATAGCCGGCAGGGCTACACCGGGGAGCTGTTTTTT. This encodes CASSSYSRQGYTGELFF.

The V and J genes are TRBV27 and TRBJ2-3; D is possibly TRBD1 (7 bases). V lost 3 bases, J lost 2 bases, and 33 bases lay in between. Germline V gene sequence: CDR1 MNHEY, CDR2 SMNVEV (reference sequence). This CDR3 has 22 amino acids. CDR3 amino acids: CASSFVGRTGAMGGVLTDTQYF. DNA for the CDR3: TGTGCCAGCAGTTTCGTCGGACGGACAGGCGCAATGGGGGGTGTCCTCACAGATACGCAGTATTTT.

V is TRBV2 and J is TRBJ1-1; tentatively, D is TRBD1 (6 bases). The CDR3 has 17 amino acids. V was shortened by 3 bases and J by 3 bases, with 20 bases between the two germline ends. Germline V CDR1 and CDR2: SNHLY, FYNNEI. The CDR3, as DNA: TGTGCCAGCAGTGATCGGTATCAGGGGTCTGGGGACACTGAAGCTTTCTTT. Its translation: CASSDRYQGSGDTEAFF. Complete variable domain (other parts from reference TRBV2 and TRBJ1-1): EPEVTQTPSHQVTQMGQEVILRCVPISNHLYFYWYRQILGQKVEFLVSFYNNEISEKSEIFDDQFSVERPDGSNFTLKIRSTKLEDSAMYFCASSDRYQGSGDTEAFFGQGTRLTVV.

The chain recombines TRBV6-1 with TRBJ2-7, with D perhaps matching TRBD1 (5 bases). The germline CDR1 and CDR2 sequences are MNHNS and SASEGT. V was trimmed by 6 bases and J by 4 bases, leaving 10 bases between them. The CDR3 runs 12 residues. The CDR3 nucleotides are TGTGCCAGCAGGGACACCCTTTACGAGCAGTACTTC. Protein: CASRDTLYEQYF.

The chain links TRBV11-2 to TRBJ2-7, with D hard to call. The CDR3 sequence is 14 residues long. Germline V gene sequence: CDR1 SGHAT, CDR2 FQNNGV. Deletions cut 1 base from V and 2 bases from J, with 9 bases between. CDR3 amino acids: CASSLGPYTYEQYF. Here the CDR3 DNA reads TGTGCCAGCAGCTTAGGACCGTATACCTACGAGCAGTACTTC.

As DNA, the CDR3 is TGTGCCAGCAGCTTAGAGTCCCTATCCACCGGGGAGCTGTTTTTT. Its translation is CASSLESLSTGELFF. V is TRBV7-9 and J is TRBJ2-2, with D unclear. CDR1 and CDR2 from the germline V gene are SEHNR and FQNEAQ (reference sequence). This CDR3 spans 15 amino acids. The V end lost 1 base, the J end lost 4 bases, and 10 bases lay between the germline ends. The variable domain in full, completed from reference TRBV7-9 and TRBJ2-2, reads DTGVSQNPRHKITKRGQNVTFRCDPISEHNRLYWYRQTLGQGPEFLTYFQNEAQLEKSRLLSDRFSAERPKGSFSTLEIQRTEQGDSAMYLCASSLESLSTGELFFGEGSRLTVL.

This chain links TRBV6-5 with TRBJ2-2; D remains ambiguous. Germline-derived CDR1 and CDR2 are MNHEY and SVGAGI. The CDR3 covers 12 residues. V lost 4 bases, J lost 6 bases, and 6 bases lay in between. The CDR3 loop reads CASSSSSGELFF. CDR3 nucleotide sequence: TGTGCCAGCAGTTCGAGCTCCGGGGAGCTGTTTTTT.

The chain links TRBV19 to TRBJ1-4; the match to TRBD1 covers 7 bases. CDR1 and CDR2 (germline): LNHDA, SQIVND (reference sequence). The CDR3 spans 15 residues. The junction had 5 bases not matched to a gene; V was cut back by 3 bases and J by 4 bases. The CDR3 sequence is CASSIFRGNNEKLFF. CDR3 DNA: TGTGCCAGTAGTATCTTCAGGGGGAATAATGAAAAACTGTTTTTT.

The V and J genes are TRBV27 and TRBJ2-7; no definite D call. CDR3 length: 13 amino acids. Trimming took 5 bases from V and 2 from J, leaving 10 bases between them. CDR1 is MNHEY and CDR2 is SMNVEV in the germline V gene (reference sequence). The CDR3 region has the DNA TGTGCCAGCAGTCCTTGGATGACCTACGAGCAGTACTTC. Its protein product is CASSPWMTYEQYF.

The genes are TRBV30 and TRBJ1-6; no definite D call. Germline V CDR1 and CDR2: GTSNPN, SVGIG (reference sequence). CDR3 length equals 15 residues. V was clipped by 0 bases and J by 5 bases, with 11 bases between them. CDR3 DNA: TGTGCCTGGAGTGTAAGGACGGCGAATAATTCACCCCTCCACTTT. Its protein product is CAWSVRTANNSPLHF.

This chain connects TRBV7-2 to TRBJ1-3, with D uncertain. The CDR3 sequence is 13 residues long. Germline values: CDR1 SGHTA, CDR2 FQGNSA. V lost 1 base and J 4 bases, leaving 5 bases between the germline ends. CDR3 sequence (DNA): TGTGCCAGCAGCTTAGTGAGAGGAAACACCATATATTTT. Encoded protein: CASSLVRGNTIYF.

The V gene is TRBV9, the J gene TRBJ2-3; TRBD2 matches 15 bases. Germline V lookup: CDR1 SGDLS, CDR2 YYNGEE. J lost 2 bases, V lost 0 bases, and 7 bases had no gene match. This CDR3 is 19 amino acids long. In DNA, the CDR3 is TGTGCCAGCAGCGTAGGATTGGGACTAGCGGGAGGTTACACAGATACGCAGTATTTT. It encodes CASSVGLGLAGGYTDTQYF. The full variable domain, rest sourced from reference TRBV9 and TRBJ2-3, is DSGVTQTPKHLITATGQRVTLRCSPRSGDLSVYWYQQSLDQGLQFLIQYYNGEERAKGNILERFSAQQFPDLHSELNLSSLELGDSALYFCASSVGLGLAGGYTDTQYFGPGTRLTVL.

The CDR3 DNA sequence: TGTGCCAGCAGTGCGGACAGGGGGTTCTACGAGCAGTACTTC. Its translation is CASSADRGFYEQYF. V gene TRBV6-1 combines with J gene TRBJ2-7, with 10 bases identical to TRBD1. Trimming removed 4 bases from V and 3 bases from J; junction bases left unmatched: 3. The CDR3 length is 14 residues. CDR1 is MNHNS, CDR2 SASEGT, per germline.

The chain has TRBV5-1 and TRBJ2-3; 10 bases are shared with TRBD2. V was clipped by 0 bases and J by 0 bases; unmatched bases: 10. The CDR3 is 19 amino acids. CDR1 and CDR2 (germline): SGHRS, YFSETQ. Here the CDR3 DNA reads TGCGCCAGCAGCTTGGTGATCGGAGCGGGAGGGCCGAGCACAGATACGCAGTATTTT. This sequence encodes CASSLVIGAGGPSTDTQYF.